The T cell receptor beta chain under discussion was sequenced for a study of early T cells in non-severe SARS-CoV-2 infection. Whole-study results and caveats: Database matching using VDJdb favored anti-spike CD8 responses, with private and CD4 specificities left missing.

A few counts support this clonotype. The target antigen is unknown. A single record per CDR3 protein comes from TCRdb applying MiXCR to the 5' RACE reads. Here the sample spans about 94,000 distinct CDR3 sequences, less than 15% being singletons. Trimming stripped 3 bases from V and 2 bases from J, with 5 bases between. The CDR3 extends over 11 amino acids. Germline values: CDR1 DFQATT, CDR2 SNEGSKA (reference sequence). The rearrangement links TRBV20-1 to TRBJ2-7; D uncertain. The TCR was taken from an adult who was a healthcare worker with PCR-confirmed SARS-CoV-2 infection or an uninfected control (not recorded which). Sample: whole blood. Written as DNA, the CDR3 is TGCAGTGCTAGTCCAGCCTACGAGCAGTACTTC. It yields the protein CSASPAYEQYF.